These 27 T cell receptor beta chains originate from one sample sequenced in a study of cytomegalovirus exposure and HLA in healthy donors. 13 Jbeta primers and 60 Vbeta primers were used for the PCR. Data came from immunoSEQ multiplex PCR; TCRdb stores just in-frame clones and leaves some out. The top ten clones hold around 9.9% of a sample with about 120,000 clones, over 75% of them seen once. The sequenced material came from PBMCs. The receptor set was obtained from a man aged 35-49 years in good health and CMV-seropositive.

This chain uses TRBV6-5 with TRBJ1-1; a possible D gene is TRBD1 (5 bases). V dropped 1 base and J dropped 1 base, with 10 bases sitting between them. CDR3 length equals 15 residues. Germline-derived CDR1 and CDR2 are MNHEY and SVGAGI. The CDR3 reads CASSYYWTSNTEAFF. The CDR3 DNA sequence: TGTGCCAGCAGTTACTACTGGACATCGAACACTGAAGCTTTCTTT.

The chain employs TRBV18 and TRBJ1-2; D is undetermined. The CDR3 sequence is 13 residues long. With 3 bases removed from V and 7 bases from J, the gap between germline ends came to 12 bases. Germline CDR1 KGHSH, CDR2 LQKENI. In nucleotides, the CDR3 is TGTGCCAGCTCACCGCCAGGTTTGGGTGGCTACACCTTC. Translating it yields CASSPPGLGGYTF.

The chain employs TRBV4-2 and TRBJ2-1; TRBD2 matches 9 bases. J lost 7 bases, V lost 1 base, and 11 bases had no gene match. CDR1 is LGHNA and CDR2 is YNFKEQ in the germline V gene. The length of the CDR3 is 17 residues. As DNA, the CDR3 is TGTGCCAGCAGCCAAGGGGTTCTAGCGGGGTCTGATAATGAGCAGTTCTTC. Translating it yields CASSQGVLAGSDNEQFF.

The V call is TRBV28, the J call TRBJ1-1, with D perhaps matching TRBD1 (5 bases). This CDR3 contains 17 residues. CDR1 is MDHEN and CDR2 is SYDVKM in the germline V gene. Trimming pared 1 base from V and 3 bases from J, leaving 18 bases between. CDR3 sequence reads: CASSLSMGRVGHTEAFF. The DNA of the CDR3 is TGTGCCAGCAGTTTATCAATGGGGCGCGTCGGTCACACTGAAGCTTTCTTT. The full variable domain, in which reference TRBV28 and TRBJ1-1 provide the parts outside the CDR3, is DVKVTQSSRYLVKRTGEKVFLECVQDMDHENMFWYRQDPGLGLRLIYFSYDVKMKEKGDIPEGYSVSREKKERFSLILESASTNQTSMYLCASSLSMGRVGHTEAFFGQGTRLTVV.

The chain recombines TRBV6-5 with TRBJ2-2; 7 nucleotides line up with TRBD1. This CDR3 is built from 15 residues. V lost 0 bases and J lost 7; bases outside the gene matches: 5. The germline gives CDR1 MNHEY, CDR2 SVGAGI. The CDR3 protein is CASSYSDRVGGELFF. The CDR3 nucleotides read TGTGCCAGCAGTTACTCCGACAGGGTGGGCGGGGAGCTGTTTTTT.

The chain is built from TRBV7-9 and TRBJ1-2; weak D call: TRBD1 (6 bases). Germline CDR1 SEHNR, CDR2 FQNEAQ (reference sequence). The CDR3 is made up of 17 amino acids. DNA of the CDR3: TGTTCCACCTTTAGTCAGACAGGACCTGAGGGCCACTATGGCTACACCTTC. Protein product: CSTFSQTGPEGHYGYTF. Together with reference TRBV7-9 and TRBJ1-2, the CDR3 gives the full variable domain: DTGVSQNPRHKITKRGQNVTFRCDPISEHNRLYWYRQTLGQGPEFLTYFQNEAQLEKSRLLSDRFSAERPKGSFSTLEIQRTEQGDSAMYLCSTFSQTGPEGHYGYTFGSGTRLTVV.

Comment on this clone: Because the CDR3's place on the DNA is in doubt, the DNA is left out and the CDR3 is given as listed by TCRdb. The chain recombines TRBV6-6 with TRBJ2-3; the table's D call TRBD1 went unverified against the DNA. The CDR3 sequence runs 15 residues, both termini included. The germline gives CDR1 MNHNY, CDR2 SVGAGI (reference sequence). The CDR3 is CASSSSDRATDTQYF.

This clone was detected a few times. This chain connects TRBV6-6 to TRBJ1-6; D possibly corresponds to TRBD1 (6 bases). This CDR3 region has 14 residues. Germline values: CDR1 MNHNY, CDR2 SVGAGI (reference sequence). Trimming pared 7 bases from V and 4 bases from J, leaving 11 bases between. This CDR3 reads CASTLQGYNSPLHF. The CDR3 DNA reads TGTGCCAGCACTCTTCAGGGGTATAATTCACCCCTCCACTTT.

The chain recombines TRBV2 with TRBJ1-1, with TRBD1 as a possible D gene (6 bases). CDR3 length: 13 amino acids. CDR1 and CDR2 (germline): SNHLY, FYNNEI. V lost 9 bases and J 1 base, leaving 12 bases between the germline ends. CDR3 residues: CASSAQGNTEAFF. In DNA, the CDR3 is TGTGCCAGTAGCGCACAGGGGAACACTGAAGCTTTCTTT.

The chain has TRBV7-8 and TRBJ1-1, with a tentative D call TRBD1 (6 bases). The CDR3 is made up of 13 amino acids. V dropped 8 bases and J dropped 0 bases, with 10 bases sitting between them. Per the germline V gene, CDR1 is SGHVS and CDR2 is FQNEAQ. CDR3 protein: CASHRDMNTEAFF. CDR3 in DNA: TGTGCCAGCCACAGGGACATGAACACTGAAGCTTTCTTT.

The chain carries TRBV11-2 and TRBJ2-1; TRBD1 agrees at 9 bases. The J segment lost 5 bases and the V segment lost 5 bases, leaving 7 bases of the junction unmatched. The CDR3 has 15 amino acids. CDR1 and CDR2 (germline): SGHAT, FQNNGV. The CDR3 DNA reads TGTGCCAGCAGCGAGGGACAGGGCTTTGACAATGAGCAGTTCTTC. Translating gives CASSEGQGFDNEQFF.

This CDR3 reads CSVFTGTVERRFYGYTF. The CDR3 DNA is TGCAGCGTCTTCACCGGGACAGTAGAGAGAAGGTTCTATGGCTACACCTTC. The J gene is TRBJ1-2, the V gene TRBV29-1; 7 nucleotides match TRBD1. The junction had 20 bases not matched to a gene; V was cut back by 6 bases and J by 4 bases. The CDR3 covers 17 residues. CDR1 is SQVTM, CDR2 ANQGSEA, per germline.

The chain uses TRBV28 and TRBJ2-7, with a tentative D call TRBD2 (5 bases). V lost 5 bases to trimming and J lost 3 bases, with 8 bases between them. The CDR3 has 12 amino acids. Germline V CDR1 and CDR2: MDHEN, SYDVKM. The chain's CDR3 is CASSPRDYEQYF. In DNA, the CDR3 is TGTGCCAGCAGTCCCCGGGACTACGAGCAGTACTTC.

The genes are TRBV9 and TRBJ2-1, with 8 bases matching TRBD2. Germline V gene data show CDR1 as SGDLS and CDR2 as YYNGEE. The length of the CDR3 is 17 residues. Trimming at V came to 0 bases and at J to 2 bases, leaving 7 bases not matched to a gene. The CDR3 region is CASSVAELAVAYNEQFF. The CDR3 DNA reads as TGTGCCAGCAGCGTAGCTGAACTAGCGGTTGCCTACAATGAGCAGTTCTTC.

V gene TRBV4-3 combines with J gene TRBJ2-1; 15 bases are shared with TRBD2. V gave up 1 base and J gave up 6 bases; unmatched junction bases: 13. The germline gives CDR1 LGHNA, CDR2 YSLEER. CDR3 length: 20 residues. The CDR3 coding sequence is TGCGCCAGCAGCCAAGTGGGGTCGGGACTAGCGGGGGGAGGTGGCAATGAGCAGTTCTTC. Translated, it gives CASSQVGSGLAGGGGNEQFF.

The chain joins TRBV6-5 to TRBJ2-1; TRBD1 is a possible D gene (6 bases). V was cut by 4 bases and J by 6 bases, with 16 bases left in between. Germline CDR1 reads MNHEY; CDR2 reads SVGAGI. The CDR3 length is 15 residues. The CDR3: CASSSGESIVNEQFF. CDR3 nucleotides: TGTGCCAGCAGTTCAGGGGAATCAATCGTCAATGAGCAGTTCTTC.

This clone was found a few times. CDR3 in amino acids: CASSLGLAGGHEQFF. For the CDR3, the DNA is TGTGCCAGCAGCTTAGGACTAGCGGGGGGCCATGAGCAGTTCTTC. This sequence joins TRBV7-2 and TRBJ2-1; 13 nucleotides align to TRBD2. CDR1 and CDR2 (germline): SGHTA, FQGNSA. CDR3 length: 15 residues. The J segment lost 8 bases and the V segment lost 1 base, leaving 2 bases of the junction unmatched. Together with reference TRBV7-2 and TRBJ2-1, the CDR3 gives the full variable domain: GAGVSQSPSNKVTEKGKDVELRCDPISGHTALYWYRQSLGQGLEFLIYFQGNSAPDKSGLPSDRFSAERTGGSVSTLTIQRTQQEDSAVYLCASSLGLAGGHEQFFGPGTRLTVL.

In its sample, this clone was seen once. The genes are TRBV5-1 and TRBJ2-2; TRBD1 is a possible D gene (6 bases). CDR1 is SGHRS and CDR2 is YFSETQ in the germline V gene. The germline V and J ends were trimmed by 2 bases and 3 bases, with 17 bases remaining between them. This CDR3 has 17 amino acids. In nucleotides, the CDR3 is TGCGCCAGCAGCTTTGGCAAAGGGGGATCGGACACCGGGGAGCTGTTTTTT. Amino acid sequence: CASSFGKGGSDTGELFF.

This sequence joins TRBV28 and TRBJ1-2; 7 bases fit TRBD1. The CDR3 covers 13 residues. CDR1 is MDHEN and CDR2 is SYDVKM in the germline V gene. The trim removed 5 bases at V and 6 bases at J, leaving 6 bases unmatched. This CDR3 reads CASSNRGFHGYTF. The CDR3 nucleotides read TGTGCCAGCAGTAACAGGGGTTTTCATGGCTACACCTTC.

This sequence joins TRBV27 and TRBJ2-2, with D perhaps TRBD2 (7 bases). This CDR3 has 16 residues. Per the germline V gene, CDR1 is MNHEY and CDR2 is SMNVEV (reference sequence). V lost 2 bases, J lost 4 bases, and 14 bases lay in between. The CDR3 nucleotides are TGTGCCAGCAGTTTAAGGGGGGGGGCGATCACCGGGGAGCTGTTTTTT. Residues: CASSLRGGAITGELFF.

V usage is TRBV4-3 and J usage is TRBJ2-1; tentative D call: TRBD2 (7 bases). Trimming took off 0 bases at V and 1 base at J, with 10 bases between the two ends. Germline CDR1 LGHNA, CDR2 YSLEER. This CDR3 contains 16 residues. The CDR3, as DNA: TGCGCCAGCAGCCAAGAAGGGAGGGGGTCCTACAATGAGCAGTTCTTC. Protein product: CASSQEGRGSYNEQFF.

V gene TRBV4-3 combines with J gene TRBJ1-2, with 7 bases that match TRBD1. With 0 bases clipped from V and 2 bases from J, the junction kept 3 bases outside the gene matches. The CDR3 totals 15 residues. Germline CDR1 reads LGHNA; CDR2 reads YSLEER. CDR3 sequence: CASSQDSGGNYGYTF. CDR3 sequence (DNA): TGCGCCAGCAGCCAAGATTCAGGGGGAAACTATGGCTACACCTTC.

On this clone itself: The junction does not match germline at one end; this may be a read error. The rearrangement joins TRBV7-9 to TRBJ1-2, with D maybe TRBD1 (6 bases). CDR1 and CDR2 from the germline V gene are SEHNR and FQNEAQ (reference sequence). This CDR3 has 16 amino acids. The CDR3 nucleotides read TGTTCCAGCAGCTTAGATTGGGGCAGGGGACGAGAAGGCTACACCTTC. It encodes CSSSLDWGRGREGYTF. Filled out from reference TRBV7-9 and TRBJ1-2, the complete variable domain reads DTGVSQNPRHKITKRGQNVTFRCDPISEHNRLYWYRQTLGQGPEFLTYFQNEAQLEKSRLLSDRFSAERPKGSFSTLEIQRTEQGDSAMYLCSSSLDWGRGREGYTFGSGTRLTVV.

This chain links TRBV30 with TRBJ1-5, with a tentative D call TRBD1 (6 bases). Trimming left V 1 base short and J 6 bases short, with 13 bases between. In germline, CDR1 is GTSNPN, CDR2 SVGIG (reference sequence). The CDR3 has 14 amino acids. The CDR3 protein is CAWSGKWGRQPQHF. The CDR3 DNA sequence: TGTGCCTGGAGTGGAAAGTGGGGGCGTCAGCCCCAGCATTTT.

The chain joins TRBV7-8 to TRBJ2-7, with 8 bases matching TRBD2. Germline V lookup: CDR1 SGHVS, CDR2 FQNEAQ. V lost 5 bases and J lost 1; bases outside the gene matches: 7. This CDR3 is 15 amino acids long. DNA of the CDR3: TGTGCCAGCAGCCCTTTCGGGGGGGCTTCCTACGAGCAGTACTTC. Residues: CASSPFGGASYEQYF.

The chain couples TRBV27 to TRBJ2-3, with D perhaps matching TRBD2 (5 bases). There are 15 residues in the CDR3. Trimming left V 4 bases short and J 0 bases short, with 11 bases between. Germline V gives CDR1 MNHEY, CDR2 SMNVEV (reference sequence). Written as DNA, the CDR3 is TGTGCCAGCAGTTCGACTACCGCTAGCACAGATACGCAGTATTTT. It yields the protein CASSSTTASTDTQYF.

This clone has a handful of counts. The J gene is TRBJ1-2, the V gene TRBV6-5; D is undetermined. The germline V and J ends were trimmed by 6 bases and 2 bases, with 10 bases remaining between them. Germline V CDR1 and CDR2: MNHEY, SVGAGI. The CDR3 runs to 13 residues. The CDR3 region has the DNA TGTGCCAGCAGCCTAGGTGAGAACTATGGCTACACCTTC. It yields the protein CASSLGENYGYTF.